This T cell receptor beta chain was identified during a study of shared clonotypes between healthy human individuals. Adult Caucasians living in Nashville, Tennessee made up all of the donors. Sequencing was performed with immunoSEQ multiplex PCR; in TCRdb, only in-frame clones are kept and a portion is missing. Of 2 million to 3 million clones listed, 80% to 95% are singletons. Study-level findings and limits: As a rule, naive subsets had a larger estimated richness than memory subsets. Several donors had 5% to 6% of their naive CD4 clonotypes in common.

A remark on this clone: The antigen remains undetermined.

The CDR3 spans 15 residues. Germline CDR1 is KGHSH and CDR2 is LQKENI. The germline V and J ends were trimmed by 6 bases and 3 bases, with 15 bases remaining between them. The rearrangement joins TRBV18 to TRBJ1-3; D remains ambiguous. Sample: naive CD4+ T cells from PBMCs. Subset: CD45RA+ positively selected. The TCR was taken from a man between 18 and 29 years old in good health. Some clones in this sample may be carry-over from other donors' samples. CDR3 in amino acids: CASSQSGEIGNTIYF. CDR3 nucleotides: TGTGCCAGCTCGCAATCCGGAGAGATTGGAAACACCATATATTTT.